Below are 5 T cell receptor beta chains sequenced from a single sample in a study of OX40 agonist ivuxolimab in advanced cancers. Profiling relied on immunoSEQ multiplex PCR, and the TCRdb table lists in-frame clones only, not all of them. The sample contains 25,000 to 30,000 clones, roughly 87% of which appear only once. The sequencing used CD4+ or CD8+ T cells sorted from blood, collected in a trial of the OX40 agonist ivuxolimab. The receptors shown here come from an adult with an advanced solid tumor such as melanoma, head and neck, liver or kidney cancer.

The rearrangement joins TRBV7-9 to TRBJ2-3; TRBD2 aligns across 8 bases. J was trimmed by 7 bases and V by 5 bases; bases with no gene match: 23. Germline CDR1 and CDR2: SEHNR and FQNEAQ (reference sequence). This CDR3 region has 19 residues. As DNA, the CDR3 is TGTGCCAGCAGCCAACAACAGAGCCGGGTACTAGCGGAGCTTTATACGCAGTATTTT. The encoded protein is CASSQQQSRVLAELYTQYF.

The rearrangement links TRBV5-4 to TRBJ2-5, with TRBD1 identical over 10 bases. The V gene's germline CDR1 is SGHNT and CDR2 YYREEE (reference sequence). This CDR3 has 14 residues. V trimming: 4 bases; J trimming: 5 bases; junction bases outside the gene matches: 5. In nucleotides, the CDR3 is TGTGCCAGCAGCACGACAGGGGGCTGGGAGACCCAGTACTTC. This gives the protein CASSTTGGWETQYF.

The CDR3: CASRNRDNGNEKLFF. The CDR3 nucleotides are TGTGCCAGCAGAAATCGGGACAATGGAAATGAAAAACTGTTTTTT. The chain is built from TRBV27 and TRBJ1-4, with TRBD1 as a possible D gene (6 bases). CDR3 size: 15 residues. Germline V CDR1 and CDR2: MNHEY, SMNVEV (reference sequence). V was trimmed by 6 bases and J by 5 bases, leaving 16 bases between them.

This clone was counted a few times. The CDR3 DNA reads as TGTGCCAGCAGCCAGCGGGGGCTACTAGCGGAGAACACCGGGGAGCTGTTTTTT. The encoded protein is CASSQRGLLAENTGELFF. This chain uses TRBV14 with TRBJ2-2; 8 bases agree with TRBD2. The J segment lost 1 base and the V segment lost 3 bases, leaving 10 bases of the junction unmatched. Germline-derived CDR1 and CDR2 are SGHDN and FVKESK. The CDR3 has 18 residues.

The rearrangement links TRBV29-1 to TRBJ2-1; the D is unclear. Germline V gene data show CDR1 as SQVTM and CDR2 as ANQGSEA. Trimming removed 6 bases from V and 14 bases from J, with 20 bases in between. This CDR3 spans 12 amino acids. As DNA, the CDR3 is TGCAGCGTCCAAACCACCCGGCGCGGCGAGTTCTTC. Protein: CSVQTTRRGEFF.